This T cell receptor (beta chain) was identified in a study of cytomegalovirus exposure and HLA in healthy donors. Study observations and caveats: The study recorded 164 TCR beta chains that were cytomegalovirus-associated. Indistinguishability led to the exclusion of some V segments, TRBV6-2 and TRBV6-3 included. Despite most TCR sequences being rare, some public TCRs occurred in many donors.

CDR1 is LNHDA, CDR2 SQIVND, per germline (reference sequence). The CDR3 is 17 residues long. Germline trimming cut 5 bases from V and 2 bases from J; bases unmatched to any gene: 14. With regard to this clone: Antigen: not known.

The PCR had 60 Vbeta and 13 Jbeta primers. Authors' processing steps: As a later analysis found, there were 70 million to 90 million unique TCR beta chains, of which around 9.9 million were shared. Here immunoSEQ multiplex PCR was the method, and the copy in TCRdb shows in-frame clones only, minus some. V, J and clone size reflect that table, while D and trimming were determined from the DNA. The table lists about 280,000 clones, approximately 90% of them singletons, with less than 2.5% in the top ten. This clonotype originated in a woman younger than 30 in good health and CMV-seronegative. Sequencing input: PBMCs. The chain employs TRBV19 and TRBJ2-7, with 8 bases that match TRBD1. The CDR3 protein is CASSPSLLRTGPYEQYF. The CDR3 nucleotides read TGTGCCAGTAGTCCCTCCCTCCTTCGGACAGGGCCCTACGAGCAGTACTTC.